This record covers a single T cell receptor (beta chain). The data were obtained in a study of blood T cell repertoires in COVID-19. Looking at the study overall: Samples of COVID-19 (acute and convalescent) were obtained from the United States, Italy and Spain. Sample material is recorded as cDNA or gDNA derived from T cells, B-cell-depleted T cells, or PBMCs.

The CDR3 has 15 residues. V lost 1 base and J lost 7, with 16 bases in between. Looked up from germline, CDR1 is LGHDT and CDR2 is YNNKEL (reference sequence). Sequencing used immunoSEQ multiplex PCR; TCRdb keeps in-frame clones, though not all of them. This table has around 190,000 clones, around nine tenths appearing once. V gene TRBV3-1 (or the pseudogene TRBV3-2) combines with J gene TRBJ1-2, with D possibly matching TRBD1 (5 bases). This clonotype was sampled from a young man with acute or convalescent COVID-19. The sample taken for sequencing was peripheral blood. The CDR3 DNA sequence: TGTGCCAGCAGCCAAGGGCGAACAGGTCGGGTTGGCTACACCTTC. Protein: CASSQGRTGRVGYTF.